These 11 T cell receptor beta chains came from one sample sequenced in a study of shared clonotypes between healthy human individuals. Clones were read by immunoSEQ multiplex PCR, and TCRdb kept only the in-frame ones, dropping some. This table has about 2 million clones, roughly 96% appearing once. The specimen sequenced was naive CD4+ T cells sorted from blood. Sample subset: CD45RA+ positively selected. Every receptor here comes from a man between 18 and 29 years old in good health.

V and J are TRBV5-6 and TRBJ2-3; TRBD2 matches at 8 bases. The CDR3 length is 15 residues. CDR1 and CDR2 from the germline V gene are SGHDT and YYEEEE. After removal of 7 bases from V and 1 base from J, the junction contained 8 bases not matched to a gene. The CDR3, as DNA: TGTGCCAGCGGAAAGCGGGAGTACGGCACAGATACGCAGTATTTT. Protein: CASGKREYGTDTQYF.

The CDR3: CASSYSAGEQYF. The DNA of the CDR3 is TGTGCCAGCAGTTACTCGGCGGGCGAGCAGTACTTC. The chain has TRBV6-5 and TRBJ2-7; the D gene is possibly TRBD2 (5 bases). Trimming took off 0 bases at V and 6 bases at J, with 6 bases between the two ends. The CDR3 sequence is 12 residues long. The germline V gene encodes CDR1 MNHEY and CDR2 SVGAGI.

The V and J genes are TRBV7-9 and TRBJ2-3; no clear D. Germline values: CDR1 SEHNR, CDR2 FQNEAQ (reference sequence). Trimming took 5 bases from V and 5 from J, leaving 8 bases between them. The CDR3 consists of 12 residues. CDR3 sequence reads: CASSLIQDTQYF. The CDR3 coding sequence is TGTGCCAGCAGCCTTATCCAAGATACGCAGTATTTT. The full variable domain, completed using reference TRBV7-9 and TRBJ2-3, is DTGVSQNPRHKITKRGQNVTFRCDPISEHNRLYWYRQTLGQGPEFLTYFQNEAQLEKSRLLSDRFSAERPKGSFSTLEIQRTEQGDSAMYLCASSLIQDTQYFGPGTRLTVL.

CDR3 in DNA: TGTGCCATCAGTGAGGCTACAGGCGCGGGAAACACCATATATTTT. This translates into CAISEATGAGNTIYF. This chain links TRBV10-3 with TRBJ1-3; tentative D call: TRBD1 (5 bases). Germline values: CDR1 ENHRY, CDR2 SYGVKD. V lost 2 bases and J 4 bases, leaving 12 bases between the germline ends. The CDR3 consists of 15 residues.

This chain connects TRBV12-1 to TRBJ2-7. TRBV12-1 has pseudogene status. The CDR3 is 14 amino acids. The CDR3 DNA follows: TGTGCCAGCAGCGGACCGGGACCGAGCTACGAGCAGTACTTC. Translated, it gives CASSGPGPSYEQYF.

The genes are TRBV27 and TRBJ2-3; a possible D gene is TRBD1 (6 bases). The germline CDR1 and CDR2 sequences are MNHEY and SMNVEV (reference sequence). V shed 7 bases and J shed 6 bases, with 17 bases lying between them. The CDR3 extends over 14 amino acids. DNA for the CDR3: TGTGCCAGCACTATCAGGGGCTCGGCGGATACGCAGTATTTT. Protein product: CASTIRGSADTQYF.

The CDR3 region has the DNA TGCAGCCCCCGGACAGGGGGCGGTACGCAGTATTTT. Translating gives CSPRTGGGTQYF. The chain is built from TRBV29-1 and TRBJ2-3; TRBD1 matches at 11 bases. J gave up 8 bases and V 8 bases, and 6 bases lay outside the gene matches. The CDR3 consists of 12 residues. Germline loops: CDR1 SQVTM, CDR2 ANQGSEA.

This clone has just one count. The chain employs TRBV11-2 and TRBJ1-6, with D unresolved. CDR1 is SGHAT and CDR2 is FQNNGV in the germline V gene. The V end was cut by 0 bases, the J end by 7 bases, with 10 bases between. The CDR3 extends over 15 amino acids. This CDR3 reads CASSLDRERNSPLHF. For the CDR3, the DNA is TGTGCCAGCAGCTTAGATAGGGAGAGGAATTCACCCCTCCACTTT.

This rearrangement joins TRBV15 to TRBJ1-2; TRBD1 aligns across 9 bases. Germline CDR1 is LNHNV and CDR2 is YYDKDF (reference sequence). The CDR3 sequence is 14 residues long. The V gene end was trimmed by 2 bases and the J gene end by 4 bases; junction bases not matched to a gene: 2. CDR3 bases: TGTGCCACCAGCAGACAGACAGGGGGCTATGGCTACACCTTC. As protein: CATSRQTGGYGYTF.

The V call is TRBV6-1, the J call TRBJ1-1; perhaps TRBD1 as D (5 bases). Germline-derived CDR1 and CDR2 are MNHNS and SASEGT. The CDR3 sequence is 14 residues long. V gave up 5 bases and J gave up 0 bases, with 10 bases separating them. The CDR3 DNA sequence: TGTGCCAGCAGTCGGACAAACCTGAACACTGAAGCTTTCTTT. Its translation: CASSRTNLNTEAFF.

The chain employs TRBV21-1 and TRBJ1-1; the table's D gene call, TRBD1, was not cross checked with the DNA. TRBV21-1 is flagged as a pseudogene. This CDR3 is built from 14 residues. The CDR3 coding sequence is TGTGCCAGGGGGACAGGGGAGATGAACACTGAAGCTTTCTTT. This sequence encodes CARGTGEMNTEAFF.